One T cell receptor (beta chain) is described in this entry. Its antigen is as yet unknown. This CDR3 has 18 amino acids. Germline CDR1 SGHDN, CDR2 FVKESK. Between the trimmed V and J ends, which lost 0 bases and 2 bases, there was a span of 18 bases. The data belong to a study of T-cell reconstitution after alpha-beta-depleted transplantation in children. Whole-study results and caveats: It was surviving recipient T cells and thymic progenitors that gave some patients high TCRbeta diversity at day 60. Several hundred expanded graft clones reportedly supplied alpha-beta T cells about two months after transplant.

A library of TCRbeta sequences, prepared with unique molecular identifiers, was generated. A single record per CDR3 protein comes from TCRdb applying MiXCR to the PCR reads. Of 480,000 or so distinct CDR3 sequences in the sample, more than 9% were seen once. This rearrangement joins TRBV14 to TRBJ2-3; either TRBD1 or TRBD2 may fit D (5 bases each). The sample here was PBMCs, taken before TCRalphabeta/CD19-depleted stem cell transplant. This TCR was recovered from a child aged 2 to 15 with inherited bone marrow failure, due to receive a stem cell transplant. Here the CDR3 DNA reads TGTGCCAGCAGCCAAGAATTTGGGGGAGCTGGCCCCACAGATACGCAGTATTTT. It yields the protein CASSQEFGGAGPTDTQYF.